Included here is one T cell receptor beta chain sequence, with context. Its antigen is not identified. This sample was included in a study of T cell responses to AZD1222 COVID-19 vaccine. Study findings and constraints: Only a handful of people who got AZD1222 tested seropositive at baseline.

Clones were read by immunoSEQ multiplex PCR, and TCRdb kept only the in-frame ones, dropping some. The sample has 120,000 or so clones; about 92% are singletons. V lost 5 bases, J lost 0 bases, and 20 bases lay in between. This CDR3 has 18 amino acids. In germline, CDR1 is MNHEY, CDR2 SMNVEV (reference sequence). The V gene is TRBV27, the J gene TRBJ1-5; TRBD1 is a possible D gene (6 bases). The clonotype originates from an adult in good health. The material was peripheral blood, obtained on day 0 of AZD1222 vaccination. The CDR3 DNA reads as TGTGCCAGCAGTCCAGGTCCAGGGGCGGGGTATAGCAATCAGCCCCAGCATTTT. Translating it yields CASSPGPGAGYSNQPQHF.